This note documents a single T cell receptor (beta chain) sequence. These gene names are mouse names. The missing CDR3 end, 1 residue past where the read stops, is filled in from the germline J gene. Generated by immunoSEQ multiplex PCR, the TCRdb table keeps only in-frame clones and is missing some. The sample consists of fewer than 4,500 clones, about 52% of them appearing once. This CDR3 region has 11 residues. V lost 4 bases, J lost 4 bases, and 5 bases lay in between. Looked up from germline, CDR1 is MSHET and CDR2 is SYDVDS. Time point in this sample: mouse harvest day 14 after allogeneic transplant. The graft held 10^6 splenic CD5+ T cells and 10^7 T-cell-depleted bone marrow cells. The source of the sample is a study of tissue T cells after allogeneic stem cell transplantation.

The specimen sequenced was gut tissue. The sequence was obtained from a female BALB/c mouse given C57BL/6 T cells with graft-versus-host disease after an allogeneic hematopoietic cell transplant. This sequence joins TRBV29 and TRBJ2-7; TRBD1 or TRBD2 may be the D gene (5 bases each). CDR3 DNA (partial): TGTGCTAGCAGTTGGGGGTATGAACAGTAC. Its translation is CASSWGYEQY. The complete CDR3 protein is CASSWGYEQYF.